This T cell receptor (beta chain) was found in a study of shared clonotypes between healthy human individuals (dated by TCRdb to 2020 to 2021). Some background on the complete study: A couple of women and three men aged 18 to 49 years were included in the cohort. Each donor's leukapheresis produced roughly between about 0.8 and 10 billion PBMCs. The study deeply sequenced blood TCR repertoires of several healthy adults to estimate repertoire size and the extent of clonotype sharing between individuals. To increase sequencing depth and limit assay-specific biases, different laboratories used diverse techniques to prepare libraries and sequence TCR repertoires. For each donor, CD4 naive and CD4 memory were each run on three plates, CD8 naive on two plates, and CD8 memory on one plate. Results the study describes overall, beyond this receptor: The genetic and exposure-history diversity represented was limited by the small number of donors. Pairwise subsampling led to the expectation that sequencing depth would affect the degree of clonotype sharing among donors. Higher generation probabilities were observed for clonotypes shared by all four sorted-subset donors than for non-shared clonotypes. Naive subsets generally had larger estimated clonotype richness than memory subsets did. About 5% of naive CD4, 3% to 3.5% of naive CD8, approximately 2.2% of memory CD4, and roughly 0.4% of memory CD8 clonotypes were shared across a few donors. Sampling was limited to blood, and TCR repertoires in tissue likely differ from TCR repertoires in blood. Incomplete sequencing was indicated by rarefaction of sorted-subset datasets, despite the large sequencing depth.

Using the deep immunoSEQ assay, multiplex PCR amplified TCR CDR3 regions from genomic DNA. Genomic DNA extracted from each cell subset was distributed evenly over all wells of several immunoSEQ 96-well plates, and each plate served as one replicate. For sorted subsets, approximately 200 ng of genomic DNA, equivalent to around 31,000 T cell genomes, went into each replicate PCR. The purified libraries were quantified using a Qubit 3.0 fluorometer, sized with a Bioanalyzer 2100, and then quantified again using the KAPA Library Quantification kit. Every immunoSEQ 96-well plate was sequenced on a separate single-read 150-cycle Illumina NextSeq 550 flow cell. From the authors' description of their analysis: Because only junctional sequences without quality scores were contained in the immunoSEQ output, filtering matching that applied to full-length reads could not be performed. To assign V/J genes and CDR3, sequences were annotated using PyIR, a Python wrapper for IgBLAST v1.9, with IMGT germline references. Reads with weak V/J assignments (E-value above 1e-6), missing CDR3, stop codons, out-of-frame junctions, or ambiguous translated residues were removed. V3J clonotypes were defined as sequences sharing an identical inferred V gene, J gene, and CDR3 amino acid sequence. Percentage overlap between repertoires was calculated by dividing the number of shared unique clonotypes by the size of the smaller repertoire. Repertoire richness was assessed with RTK rarefaction, the Chao1 estimator, and Recon v2.1 estimates of unobserved clonotypes. OLGA was used to compute generation probabilities for all TCRbeta clonotypes that the gDNA method yielded from a handful of donors. As stored in TCRdb, this immuneACCESS dataset retains in-frame rearrangements with V and J assigned. A fraction of the clones does not appear; measured against another copy, unresolved V genes explain less than half of the discrepancy, and the remainder lacks a known reason. The D gene and trimming were derived from the DNA, and the V and J assignments and clone size from that table. This sample holds 900,000 to 1,200,000 clones; about four fifths were observed only once. The ten largest clones take up around 0.6% of the sample.

A single count supports this clone. Its binding antigen is unknown. The record has no base qualities; no much larger clone is one base away. Healthy HIV-negative adults with no recently reported acute infections or vaccinations were included as donors. Every donor was a Caucasian adult living in Nashville, Tennessee, USA. Magnetic negative selection was used to enrich CD4+ T cells, after which naive cells were positively selected on CD45RA and the negative fraction became the memory subset. Blood was obtained by leukapheresis, after which PBMCs were separated by Ficoll-Histopaque density gradient centrifugation and cryopreserved in liquid nitrogen vapor phase. Analytical flow cytometry was used to check the purity and quantity of each magnetically sorted T cell population. Each sorted fraction had its genomic DNA isolated and then quantified by UV absorbance on a Nanodrop 2000c. As encoded in the germline V gene (reference sequence), CDR1 is MNHNY while CDR2 is SVGAGI. CDR3 length: 15 amino acids, cysteine to phenylalanine. Only the CDR3 portion is preserved as DNA: 45 bases, with reading frame beginning at the first base. For this chain, trimming is 8 bases at the V end and 5 bases at the J end, and the number of junction bases without a gene match is 7.

The sample consisted of memory CD4+ T cells from PBMCs. This specimen's cell subset or site label, per the study, means: CD45RA-negative fraction. The rearranged chain carries TRBV6-6 and TRBJ2-1, with TRBD2 identical over 12 junction bases. This receptor was identified in a young man in good health. Some clones in this sample may be carry-over from other donors' samples. The CDR3 region reads CASGLTSGGHNEQFF. At the DNA level, the sequence is TGTGCCAGCGGGTTAACTAGCGGGGGGCACAATGAGCAGTTCTTC.